This T cell receptor beta chain was retrieved from a study of T-cell reconstitution after alpha-beta-depleted transplantation in children (dated by TCRdb to 2016 to 2018). Regarding the research as a whole: Using TCR repertoire profiling, the study followed T-cell immune reconstitution in a quantitative way in children after TCRalphabeta/CD19-depleted allogeneic hematopoietic cell transplantation. What the research found in general, with its limitations: In some patients, the high TCRbeta diversity seen at day 60 was put down to recipient T cells and intrathymic progenitors that had survived conditioning. Over the following months the frequencies of hyperexpanded clones went down, and after one year T-cell counts and TCRbeta diversity were mostly credited to newly produced T cells. About two months after transplant, the apparently early recovery of alphabetaT-cell counts reportedly depended on just several hundred clones that had expanded rapidly and came from non-depleted graft cells.

Libraries were made using PCR. The sample was run on an Illumina HiSeq 2500. TCR libraries were prepared with molecular barcoding, using unique molecular identifiers to normalize TCRbeta repertoire quantification. TCRdb redid the processing of the public reads, applying fastp at Q25 and MiXCR, and retained in-frame beta chains. Rows are unified per CDR3 protein, each entry keeping the most common DNA and genes. The sample table holds about 1,000,000 distinct CDR3 sequences, of which about 31% were seen once. The ten most abundant clones make up approximately 30% of the sample. Trimming takes 4 bases from V and 0 bases from J, and the germline ends sit 12 bases apart. The CDR3 measures 15 amino acids from cysteine to phenylalanine. Only the CDR3 region is kept as DNA, spanning 45 bases read in frame from base 1. Remarks on this clonotype: Its cognate antigen has yet to be identified. Base qualities were left out, and no much larger clone turns up one base away.

What this sample's treatment or condition label stands for: allogeneic hematopoietic cell transplantation with graft depleted of TCRalphabeta T cells and CD19 B cells. The children who served as transplant recipients had been given grafts of TCRalphabeta/CD19-depleted allogeneic hematopoietic cells. The TCR originated in a boy under two years old who had a stem cell transplant for SCID, so the T cells may come from the graft donor. Recombination joined TRBV12-3 or TRBV12-4 with TRBJ1-1; D gene: possibly TRBD1, on 5 matching bases. The sample here was PBMCs, mostly from graft donor cells, taken 360 days after TCRalphabeta/CD19-depleted stem cell transplant. At the DNA level, the sequence is TGTGCCAGCAGTTGGGGCAGCCTGATGAACACTGAAGCTTTCTTT. Protein translation: CASSWGSLMNTEAFF.